This is a list of T cell receptor beta chains from one sample in a study of T cells after yellow fever vaccination. A single record per CDR3 protein comes from TCRdb applying MiXCR to the 5' RACE reads. The data show hundreds of thousands of distinct CDR3 sequences, about 17% seen once. The specimen comprised PBMCs, sampled 5 days after the first yellow fever vaccination. The receptors come from a young man who received the YFV17D yellow fever vaccine. Both conserved end residues are part of each CDR3.

V	J	CDR3
TRBV12-3/TRBV12-4	TRBJ1-5	CASSLGFGGEIGYQHF
TRBV7-9	TRBJ2-1	CASSFKGLILDEQFF
TRBV5-1	TRBJ1-1	CASSSPNMNTEAFF
TRBV11-2	TRBJ2-7	CASSFKLAWSSYEQYF
TRBV2	TRBJ2-1	CASSVDRTQFF
TRBV5-1	TRBJ1-6	CASSLTPDRVNSPLHF
TRBV19	TRBJ2-1	CASNPAGGPWNEQFF
TRBV4-1	TRBJ1-3	CASSQSGDASGNTIYF
TRBV2	TRBJ2-6	CASGRTPSGANVLTF
TRBV7-3	TRBJ2-1	CASSRGDRGNEQFF
TRBV10-3	TRBJ2-1	CAISRTGPNEQFF
TRBV7-2	TRBJ1-5	CASSFQGGAQPQHF
TRBV5-6	TRBJ1-4	CASSFPRGTHEKLFF
TRBV9	TRBJ1-1	CASSLDDGRNTEAFF
TRBV3-1	TRBJ2-1	CASSQGSGPPQHEQFF
TRBV9	TRBJ2-1	CASSAGTDNEQFF
TRBV5-6	TRBJ1-2	CASSLAGGHGYTF
TRBV15	TRBJ2-3	CATGLGTDTQYF
TRBV2	TRBJ2-3	CASSDGTGVNSTDTQYF
TRBV25-1	TRBJ2-5	CASSPGLMIQETQYF
TRBV12-5	TRBJ2-5	CASGPGHTGDVGETQYF
TRBV7-8	TRBJ2-5	CASSFISLAGGQETQYF
TRBV25-1	TRBJ1-2	CASRGLAYGYTF
TRBV4-3	TRBJ2-1	CASSPFAAERVNEQFF
TRBV20-1	TRBJ2-5	CSAPRGARQETQYF
TRBV4-3	TRBJ2-5	CASSQDPTSQETQYF
TRBV7-9	TRBJ1-4	CASSLRQGLQPNEKLFF
TRBV7-8	TRBJ1-1	CASSQTGGEAFF
TRBV18	TRBJ2-1	CASSIMDGPLYNEQFF
TRBV24-1	TRBJ2-2	CATSDLTSGGTGHVGELFF
TRBV7-3	TRBJ2-1	CASSLDGLYNEQFF
TRBV6-4	TRBJ2-2	CASSGTNTGELFF
TRBV7-6	TRBJ2-3	CASSSWTSSDTQYF
TRBV29-1	TRBJ2-7	CSVEDLQRGGAYEQYF
TRBV4-3	TRBJ1-6	CASSPRDSDNSPLHF
TRBV14	TRBJ2-3	CASSRRQWGRADTQYF
TRBV12-3/TRBV12-4	TRBJ2-3	CASRTATDTQYF
TRBV5-1	TRBJ2-5	CASSFGTAYQETQYF
TRBV5-5	TRBJ1-5	CASSLVTGPRNQPQHF
TRBV6-5	TRBJ1-2	CASRRDSPGGYGYTF
TRBV5-6	TRBJ1-1	CASSRVDEAFF
TRBV5-1	TRBJ2-3	CASSLDSSTDTQYF
TRBV6-5	TRBJ1-5	CASSWGTGQNQPQHF
TRBV20-1	TRBJ2-2	CSARDAGLSTGELFF
TRBV14	TRBJ1-2	CASSQDQGSYGYTF